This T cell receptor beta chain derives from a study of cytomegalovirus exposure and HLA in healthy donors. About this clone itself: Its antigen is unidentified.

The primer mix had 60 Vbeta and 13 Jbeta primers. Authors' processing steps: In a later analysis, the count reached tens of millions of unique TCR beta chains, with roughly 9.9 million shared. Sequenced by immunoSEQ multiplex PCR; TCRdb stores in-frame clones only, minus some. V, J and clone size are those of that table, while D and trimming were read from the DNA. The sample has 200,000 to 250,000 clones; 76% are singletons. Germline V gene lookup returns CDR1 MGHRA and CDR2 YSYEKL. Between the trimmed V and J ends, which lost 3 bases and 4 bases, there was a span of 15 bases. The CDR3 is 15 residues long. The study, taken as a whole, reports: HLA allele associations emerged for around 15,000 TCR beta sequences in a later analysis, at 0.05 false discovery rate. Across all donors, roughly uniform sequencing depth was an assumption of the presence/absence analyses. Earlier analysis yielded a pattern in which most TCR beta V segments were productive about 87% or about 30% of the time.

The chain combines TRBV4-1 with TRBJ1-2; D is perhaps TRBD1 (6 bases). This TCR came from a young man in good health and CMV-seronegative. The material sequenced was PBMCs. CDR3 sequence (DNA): TGCGCCAGCAGCCAGACCACAGGGCTCCTCTATGGCTACACCTTC. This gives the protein CASSQTTGLLYGYTF.